This entry concerns a single T cell receptor beta chain. This specimen belongs to a study of T-cell reconstitution after alpha-beta-depleted transplantation in children. The germline V gene encodes CDR1 DFQATT and CDR2 SNEGSKA (reference sequence). Trimming took 2 bases from V and 8 from J, leaving 6 bases between them. The CDR3 extends over 11 amino acids. Unique molecular identifiers were incorporated into the prepared TCRbeta library. TCRdb re-analysed the PCR reads in MiXCR, keeping a single row per CDR3 protein. The profile shows about 610,000 distinct CDR3 sequences, 10% of them singletons. The material sequenced was PBMCs from the stem cell graft donor, taken from the stem cell graft. This chain uses TRBV20-1 with TRBJ2-2; weak D call: TRBD1 (5 bases). This TCR came from a human donor who donated a stem cell graft to a child with acute myeloid leukemia. The CDR3 region is CSARRGGELFF. The CDR3 nucleotides read TGCAGTGCTAGAAGGGGAGGGGAGCTGTTTTTT.